This TCR beta chain was identified in a study of shared clonotypes between healthy human individuals. The repertoire was sequenced with immunoSEQ multiplex PCR; TCRdb's copy has only in-frame clones and lacks some. The sample lists over a million clones; approximately 98% were seen once. The germline V gene encodes CDR1 SNHLY and CDR2 FYNNEI. CDR3 length: 11 amino acids. The V call is TRBV2, the J call TRBJ2-2; 8 bases agree with TRBD2. The TCR originated in a man younger than 45 in good health. The specimen sequenced was naive CD4+ T cells sorted from blood. Regarding subset: CD45RA+ positively selected. CDR3 sequence reads: CGTSGDGELFF. CDR3 coding DNA: TGTGGAACTAGCGGAGACGGGGAGCTGTTTTTT.